Listed below are T cell receptor beta chains from one sample, sequenced in a study of blood T cell repertoires in COVID-19. The repertoire was sequenced with immunoSEQ multiplex PCR; TCRdb's copy has only in-frame clones and lacks some. The sample shows some 350,000 clones, 80% to 90% of them seen only once. The sample consisted of PBMCs or T cells enriched from blood (not recorded which). The receptor set was obtained from a woman aged 25 to 39 who had recovered from COVID-19. The CDR3 runs from the conserved cysteine through the conserved F or W. Each record gives: J gene, D gene, V gene, clone size, CDR3 DNA, CDR3 protein. D genes are given only for firm matches. Expanded clones get a size class; other rows say once, few or many, or leave the size out.

J: TRBJ2-7; D: NA; V: TRBV28; size: NA; DNA: TGTGCCACCCGGAGAGGCCTCCCCTACGAGCAGTACTTC; CDR3: CATRRGLPYEQYF
J: TRBJ2-7; D: NA; V: TRBV24-1; size: few; DNA: TGTGCCACCAGTGCATCAGGGACCTACGAGCAGTACTTC; CDR3: CATSASGTYEQYF
J: TRBJ1-4; D: TRBD1; V: TRBV18; size: NA; DNA: TGTGCCAGCTCACCACCGTCGGACAGGGCTGAAAAACTGTTTTTT; CDR3: CASSPPSDRAEKLFF
J: TRBJ2-3; D: NA; V: TRBV7-3; size: NA; DNA: TGTGCCAGCAGCATACAGGGTTCCAATACGCAGTATTTT; CDR3: CASSIQGSNTQYF
J: TRBJ2-7; D: NA; V: TRBV10-2; size: NA; DNA: TGCGCCACCGGTAGAGTGGGGCAGTCCTACGAGCAGTACTTC; CDR3: CATGRVGQSYEQYF
J: TRBJ1-4; D: NA; V: TRBV27; size: NA; DNA: TGTGCCAGCAGTTCAGAGCCGAGCCGGGACACATATGAAAAACTGTTTTTT; CDR3: CASSSEPSRDTYEKLFF
J: TRBJ2-4; D: NA; V: TRBV18; size: NA; DNA: TGTGCCAGCTCACCACCGATCTGGGGCGGTGGTCAAAACATTCAGTACTTC; CDR3: CASSPPIWGGGQNIQYF
J: TRBJ1-2; D: TRBD1; V: TRBV19; size: NA; DNA: TGTGCCACCTCTAGGATGGGACAGACCTTCTATGGCTACACCTTC; CDR3: CATSRMGQTFYGYTF
J: TRBJ1-3; D: NA; V: TRBV5-1; size: NA; DNA: TGCGCCAGCAGCTTGGCCGGGACATCACCCGGAAACACCATATATTTT; CDR3: CASSLAGTSPGNTIYF
J: TRBJ1-4; D: NA; V: TRBV4-3; size: few; DNA: TGCGCCAGCAGCCAAGATGTGTCCTTCGGAGCCTCGCTAGAGAAACTGTTTTTT; CDR3: CASSQDVSFGASLEKLFF
J: TRBJ1-6; D: TRBD1; V: TRBV18; size: NA; DNA: TGTGCCAGCTCACCCGGACAGGCGGACACCCTCCACTTT; CDR3: CASSPGQADTLHF
J: TRBJ2-7; D: NA; V: TRBV6-5; size: NA; DNA: TGTGCCAGCAGTAGGGGTTACGAGCAGTACTTC; CDR3: CASSRGYEQYF
J: TRBJ1-3; D: NA; V: TRBV6-6; size: NA; DNA: TGTGCCAGCAGTTTCCACAGCCCCTCTGGAAACACCATATATTTT; CDR3: CASSFHSPSGNTIYF
J: TRBJ1-4; D: NA; V: TRBV12-3/TRBV12-4; size: NA; DNA: TGTGCCAGCGCAGGAATAGATGAAAAACTGTTTTTT; CDR3: CASAGIDEKLFF
J: TRBJ1-1; D: NA; V: TRBV7-9; size: NA; DNA: TGTGCCAGCAGCCCCCATGGTAGCACTGAAGCTTTCTTT; CDR3: CASSPHGSTEAFF
J: TRBJ2-1; D: NA; V: TRBV21-1; size: NA; DNA: TGTGCCAGCAGCTCTCGACTAGCGGGGGGCAACAATGAGCAGTTCTTC; CDR3: CASSSRLAGGNNEQFF
J: TRBJ1-2; D: NA; V: TRBV10-3; size: NA; DNA: TGTGCCACCGCCACCGGGACACCCATAATCCCCTATGGCTACACCTTC; CDR3: CATATGTPIIPYGYTF
J: TRBJ2-7; D: TRBD1; V: TRBV28; size: NA; DNA: TGTGCCAGCATTGCACAGGGGGCCCACGAGCAGTACTTC; CDR3: CASIAQGAHEQYF
J: TRBJ2-5; D: NA; V: TRBV5-4; size: NA; DNA: TGTGCCAGCAGCATATGGACAGTTGAGGCCCAGTACTTC; CDR3: CASSIWTVEAQYF
J: TRBJ2-3; D: TRBD1; V: TRBV27; size: NA; DNA: TGTGCCAGCAGTCGGGACAGGCGCACAGATACGCAGTATTTT; CDR3: CASSRDRRTDTQYF
J: TRBJ1-2; D: NA; V: TRBV5-4; size: NA; DNA: TGTGCCAGCAGCTTGGCCTCAACAGGATCCTATGGCTACACCTTC; CDR3: CASSLASTGSYGYTF
J: TRBJ1-3; D: NA; V: TRBV4-1; size: NA; DNA: TGCGCCAGCAGCCAAGTTGGTCTGGGGGCGTCGGGGGGAAACACCATATATTTT; CDR3: CASSQVGLGASGGNTIYF
J: TRBJ1-2; D: TRBD1; V: TRBV7-6; size: NA; DNA: TGTGCCAGCAGCGGAGCACAGGGGGCGCTTGGTTCGGGTGGCTACACCTTC; CDR3: CASSGAQGALGSGGYTF
J: TRBJ1-2; D: NA; V: TRBV2; size: NA; DNA: TGTGCCAGCAGTCGCGGACAAGCTGGCTATGGCTACACCTTC; CDR3: CASSRGQAGYGYTF
J: TRBJ1-5; D: NA; V: TRBV6-2/TRBV6-3; size: NA; DNA: TGTGCCAGCAGTTTGGTCTCGGGTACTCAGCCCCAGCATTTT; CDR3: CASSLVSGTQPQHF
J: TRBJ2-7; D: TRBD1; V: TRBV5-4; size: few; DNA: TGTGCCAGCAGCGCGGACAGGGGTTACGAGCAGTACTTC; CDR3: CASSADRGYEQYF
J: TRBJ1-6; D: NA; V: TRBV11-2; size: NA; DNA: TGTGCCAGCAGCTTAGTCCCGGAGGGTTCACCCCTCCACTTT; CDR3: CASSLVPEGSPLHF
J: TRBJ1-1; D: NA; V: TRBV3-1/TRBV3-2; size: NA; DNA: TGTGCCAGCAGCCAGACACCGAACACTGAAGCTTTCTTT; CDR3: CASSQTPNTEAFF
J: TRBJ2-7; D: TRBD2; V: TRBV7-7; size: NA; DNA: TGTGCCAGCAGCTCCACTCTGGGGGGGGAGCAGTACTTC; CDR3: CASSSTLGGEQYF
J: TRBJ2-5; D: TRBD2; V: TRBV6-5; size: NA; DNA: TGTGCCAGCAGTTATAAGCGGGGGCCTGGTGCCCAGTACTTC; CDR3: CASSYKRGPGAQYF
J: TRBJ1-4; D: TRBD1; V: TRBV6-5; size: NA; DNA: TGTGCCAGCAGGACCCGGGACAGTAATGAAAAACTGTTTTTT; CDR3: CASRTRDSNEKLFF